Presented here are 19 T cell receptor beta chains from one specimen sequenced in a study of tumor-infiltrating lymphocytes in primary liver carcinoma. It was from about 20-30 mg of unsorted bulk tissue that RNA and DNA were co-extracted. Production of TCR beta cDNA used approximately 480 ng total RNA together with a constant-region primer. A slightly modified ARM-PCR protocol with three nested multiplex PCR rounds produced these TCR beta libraries. Investigators reported that the first two PCR rounds, at 10 cycles each, used TRBV1-TRBV30 forward primers with a C-beta reverse primer. TCRdb independently ran MiXCR on the multiplex PCR reads; one entry per CDR3 protein. Among some 20,000 distinct CDR3 sequences listed, roughly 79% were seen once. The sequenced sample consisted of liver tumor tissue from sampling region 4. The subset is: tumor region T4, right-lateral pole. These receptors were obtained from a woman in her thirties with primary liver carcinoma and hepatitis B virus infection.

This sequence joins TRBV11-2 and TRBJ2-5; D not certain. CDR3 length equals 12 residues. Germline-derived CDR1 and CDR2 are SGHAT and FQNNGV. CDR3 amino acids: CESSLGLETQYF. CDR3 in DNA: TGTGAGAGCAGCCTAGGGTTAGAGACCCAGTACTTC.

This clonotype occurred many times. This chain joins TRBV29-1 and TRBJ2-7, with 9 bases matching TRBD1. This CDR3 contains 12 residues. With 7 bases clipped from V and 2 bases from J, the junction kept 3 bases outside the gene matches. In germline, CDR1 is SQVTM, CDR2 ANQGSEA. The CDR3 here is CSAGTGTYEQYF. The DNA of the CDR3 is TGCAGCGCCGGGACAGGGACCTACGAGCAGTACTTC.

The table lists this clonotype with a count of one. The chain employs TRBV12-3 or TRBV12-4 and TRBJ2-1; TRBD1 is a possible D gene (5 bases). V was clipped by 7 bases and J by 6 bases, with 16 bases between them. The CDR3 consists of 14 residues. The CDR3 coding sequence is TGTGCCAGCAACACCCGGACACTATCCAATGAGCAGTTCTTC. It yields the protein CASNTRTLSNEQFF.

This clonotype was counted once. Given the absence of the conserved phenylalanine or tryptophan at the CDR3 end, a read error is likely. Because the CDR3's place on the DNA is in doubt, the DNA is left out and the CDR3 is given as listed by TCRdb. The chain combines TRBV5-5 with TRBJ2-7; the table calls TRBD2, which could not be checked here. CDR1 and CDR2 (germline): SGHKS, YYEKEE (reference sequence). The CDR3 is made up of 14 amino acids, end residues included. The CDR3 region is CASSFEQTIYEHYS.

On this clonotype itself: The junction differs from germline at one of its ends, possibly a read error. The chain has TRBV4-1 and TRBJ2-5; 7 bases are a match to TRBD1. Germline lookup yields CDR1 MGHRA and CDR2 YSYEKL. This CDR3 comprises 15 residues. The CDR3: CASSLGTAYRETQYF. In DNA form, the CDR3 reads TGCGCCAGCAGCCTGGGGACAGCCTACCGAGAGACCCAGTATTTC.

A note on this clonotype: The junction departs from germline at one end; a sequencing error may be responsible. V usage is TRBV11-1 and J usage is TRBJ1-1, with D perhaps matching TRBD1 (5 bases). The CDR3 runs 14 residues. Looked up from germline, CDR1 is SGHAT and CDR2 is FQDESV (reference sequence). The CDR3 DNA reads TGTACCAGGAGTTTCGGGCAGGGCTACACTGAAGCTTTCTTT. Amino acids: CTRSFGQGYTEAFF.

The V gene is TRBV7-9, the J gene TRBJ1-2; no firm D call. V lost 1 base and J lost 5, with 11 bases in between. CDR1 and CDR2 from the germline V gene are SEHNR and FQNEAQ (reference sequence). The CDR3 contains 14 residues. The CDR3 loop is CASSLGETPYGYTF. DNA for the CDR3: TGTGCCAGCAGCTTAGGTGAGACGCCTTATGGCTACACCTTC.

This rearrangement joins TRBV10-3 to TRBJ2-1, with TRBD2 as a possible D gene (5 bases). V was clipped by 8 bases and J by 3 bases, with 23 bases between them. The germline V gene encodes CDR1 ENHRY and CDR2 SYGVKD. The CDR3 contains 17 residues. In nucleotides, the CDR3 is TGTGCCATCGGTCAGTCCCAAGCGGCCAGAGGCTACAATGAGCAGTTCTTC. It codes for CAIGQSQAARGYNEQFF.

The gene calls are TRBV4-2 and TRBJ2-7; D may correspond to TRBD1 or TRBD2 (5 bases each). This CDR3 has 18 amino acids. Germline V gene data show CDR1 as LGHNA and CDR2 as YNFKEQ. Trimming removed 3 bases at V and 6 bases at J, with 27 bases between. The DNA for the CDR3 is TGTGCCAGCAGCCAGGAACACCTAGGGGAGTGGGGACCGCGCGAGCAGTACTTC. It is translated as CASSQEHLGEWGPREQYF.

Comments on this clonotype: Since the CDR3 does not end with the conserved phenylalanine or tryptophan, this likely comes from a read error. V gene TRBV4-3 combines with J gene TRBJ2-1, with D possibly matching TRBD2 (6 bases). Germline V gene sequence: CDR1 LGHNA, CDR2 YSLEER. The V gene lost 2 bases and the J gene lost 8 bases, with 19 bases spanning the gap. CDR3 length equals 16 residues. The CDR3 reads CASSQNVSGVGDEQFL. The DNA for the CDR3 is TGCGCCAGCAGCCAAAACGTATCGGGAGTCGGAGATGAGCAGTTCCTC.

This sequence joins TRBV11-2 and TRBJ2-4, with 9 nucleotides matching TRBD2. V was pared by 5 bases and J by 5 bases, with 25 bases of the junction left unmatched. The CDR3 has 21 residues. The germline V gene encodes CDR1 SGHAT and CDR2 FQNNGV. CDR3 DNA: TGTGCCAGCAGCCATGCCGGCACATTTATCGGGACTAGCTGGAGACAAAACATTCAGTACTTC. Protein sequence: CASSHAGTFIGTSWRQNIQYF.

With respect to this clonotype: At one of its ends the junction is not consistent with the germline gene, which may arise from a read error. The rearrangement joins TRBV11-2 to TRBJ2-1, with a tentative D call TRBD2 (5 bases). Germline V gene sequence: CDR1 SGHAT, CDR2 FQNNGV. The CDR3 has 15 residues. CDR3 protein: CVSILDPGIYNEQFF. The DNA of the CDR3 is TGTGTCAGCATCTTAGATCCGGGAATCTACAATGAGCAGTTCTTC.

In regard to this clonotype: One end of the junction varies from germline; a read error may be responsible. V gene TRBV6-1 combines with J gene TRBJ2-2; weak D call: TRBD2 (5 bases). Germline CDR1 is MNHNS and CDR2 is SASEGT. The CDR3 length is 14 residues. The CDR3 sequence: CTSMKRRYTGELLF. CDR3 DNA sequence: TGTACCAGCATGAAAAGAAGGTACACCGGGGAGCTGCTTTTC.

As regards this clonotype: This likely comes from a read error, as the CDR3 has no conserved phenylalanine or tryptophan at its end. This chain connects TRBV11-2 to TRBJ2-3; possibly TRBD2 for D (5 bases). The CDR3 extends over 16 amino acids. The V gene's germline CDR1 is SGHAT and CDR2 FQNNGV. The CDR3 region is CASSPRETPSIDTQYL. The CDR3 DNA sequence: TGTGCCAGCAGCCCGAGGGAGACGCCGAGCATAGATACGCAGTATCTT.

Points on this clonotype: Relative to the germline gene, one junction end is altered; a read error may explain this. The rearrangement joins TRBV11-2 to TRBJ2-7; D possibly corresponds to TRBD2 (5 bases). Germline assignment: CDR1 SGHAT and CDR2 FQNNGV. This CDR3 has 15 amino acids. CDR3 residues: CASSLGVSDPYKQYF. The CDR3 nucleotides are TGTGCCAGCAGCTTAGGAGTTAGCGATCCCTACAAGCAGTACTTC.

CDR3 nucleotides: TGTGCCAGTTCTTATAGAGGGCCCTACAATGAGCAGTTCTTC. This gives the protein CASSYRGPYNEQFF. This chain uses TRBV7-9 with TRBJ2-1; the D gene is possibly TRBD2 (5 bases). This CDR3 region has 14 residues. From germline, CDR1 is SEHNR and CDR2 FQNEAQ (reference sequence). V dropped 9 bases and J dropped 2 bases, with 14 bases sitting between them.

This chain uses TRBV28 with TRBJ1-5; D gene unclear. The V end was cut by 7 bases, the J end by 5 bases, with 15 bases between. This CDR3 spans 14 amino acids. Germline CDR1 MDHEN, CDR2 SYDVKM. The CDR3 region has the DNA TGTGCCAGCACTATCTCCTTCGGGTATCAGCCCCAGCATTTT. Its translation is CASTISFGYQPQHF.

As for this clonotype: Since the CDR3 does not end with the conserved phenylalanine or tryptophan, this likely comes from a read error. The chain recombines TRBV5-5 with TRBJ1-6; D unclear. Between the trimmed V and J ends, which lost 6 bases and 6 bases, there was a span of 13 bases. Germline V gives CDR1 SGHKS, CDR2 YYEKEE (reference sequence). The CDR3 extends over 14 amino acids. CDR3 region: CASTLDVSNSPLHL. The CDR3 DNA reads TGTGCCAGCACTTTGGACGTCAGTAATTCACCCCTCCACCTT.

To note about this clonotype: Germline and junction disagree at one end, which may indicate a read error. The J gene is TRBJ1-2, the V gene TRBV12-3 or TRBV12-4; no reliable D call. This CDR3 region has 15 residues. CDR3 DNA sequence: TGCGCCAGCAGTTTAAGTCTTTCCCACGTCTATGGCTACACCTTC. Translating it yields CASSLSLSHVYGYTF.